The source of this T cell receptor beta chain is a study of CD8 T cells in Susac syndrome. When the RNA was reverse transcribed, random hexamers were used with an input of roughly 0.5 to 1 ug. From the immunoSEQ multiplex PCR reads, TCRdb called clonotypes with MiXCR, one entry per CDR3 protein. The sample comprises approximately 120,000 distinct CDR3 sequences, about 93% of which are singletons, and under 0.095% rests with the top ten. The germline V gene has CDR1 SGHDT and CDR2 YYEEEE. The V and J ends lost 2 bases and 2 bases, in that order; junction bases with no gene match: 10. This CDR3 has 16 residues.

The sequence was obtained from a human donor in good health. This chain connects TRBV5-6 to TRBJ2-7; 7 positions agree with TRBD2. The material sequenced was CD4+ T cells from PBMCs. The CDR3 DNA reads TGTGCCAGCAGCTTTACCACTAGCGCCGATACCTACGAGCAGTACTTC. This translates into CASSFTTSADTYEQYF.